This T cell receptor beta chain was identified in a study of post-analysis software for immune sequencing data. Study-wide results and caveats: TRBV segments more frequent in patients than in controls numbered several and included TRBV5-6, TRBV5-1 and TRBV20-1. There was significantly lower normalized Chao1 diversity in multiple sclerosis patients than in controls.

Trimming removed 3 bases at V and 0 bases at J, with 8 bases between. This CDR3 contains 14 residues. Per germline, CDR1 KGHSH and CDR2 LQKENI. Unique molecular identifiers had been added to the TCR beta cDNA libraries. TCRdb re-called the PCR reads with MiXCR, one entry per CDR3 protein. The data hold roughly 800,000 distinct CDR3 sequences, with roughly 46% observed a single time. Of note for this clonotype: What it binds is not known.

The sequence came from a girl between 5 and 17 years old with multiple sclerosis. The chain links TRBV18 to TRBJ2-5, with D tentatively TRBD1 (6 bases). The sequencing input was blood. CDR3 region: CASSPRDNQETQYF. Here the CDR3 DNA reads TGTGCCAGCTCACCTAGGGACAACCAAGAGACCCAGTACTTC.